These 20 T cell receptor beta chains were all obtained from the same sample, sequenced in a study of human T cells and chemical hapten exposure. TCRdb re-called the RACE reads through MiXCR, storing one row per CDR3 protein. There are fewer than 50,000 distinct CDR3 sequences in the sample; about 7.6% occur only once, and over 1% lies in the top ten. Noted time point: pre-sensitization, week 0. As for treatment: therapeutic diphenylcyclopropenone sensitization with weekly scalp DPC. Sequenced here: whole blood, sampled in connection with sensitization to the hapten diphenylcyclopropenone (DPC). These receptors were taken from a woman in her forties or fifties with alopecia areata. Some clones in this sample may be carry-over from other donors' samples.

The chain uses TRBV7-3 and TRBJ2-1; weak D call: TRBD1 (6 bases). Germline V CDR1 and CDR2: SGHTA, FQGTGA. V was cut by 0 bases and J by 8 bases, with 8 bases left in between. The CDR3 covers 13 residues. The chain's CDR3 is CASSLTPGDEQFF. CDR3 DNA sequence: TGTGCCAGCAGCTTAACTCCAGGGGATGAGCAGTTCTTC.

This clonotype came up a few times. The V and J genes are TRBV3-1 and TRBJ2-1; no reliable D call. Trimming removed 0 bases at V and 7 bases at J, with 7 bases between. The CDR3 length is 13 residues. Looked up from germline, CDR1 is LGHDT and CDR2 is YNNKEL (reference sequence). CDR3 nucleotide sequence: TGTGCCAGCAGCCAAGATTATCCAAATGAGCAGTTCTTC. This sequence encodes CASSQDYPNEQFF.

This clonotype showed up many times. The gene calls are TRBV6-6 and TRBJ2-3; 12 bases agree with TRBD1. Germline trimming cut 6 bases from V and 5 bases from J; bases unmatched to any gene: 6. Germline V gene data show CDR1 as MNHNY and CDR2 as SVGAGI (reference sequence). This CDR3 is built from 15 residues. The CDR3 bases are TGTGCCAGCAGCCAGGGACAGGGGGCAAGAGATACGCAGTATTTT. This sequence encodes CASSQGQGARDTQYF.

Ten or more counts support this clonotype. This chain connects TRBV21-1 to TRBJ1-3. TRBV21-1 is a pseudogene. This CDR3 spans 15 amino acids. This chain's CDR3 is CASSNCGVSGNTIYF. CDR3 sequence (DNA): TGTGCCAGCAGCAATTGCGGTGTCTCTGGAAACACCATATATTTT.

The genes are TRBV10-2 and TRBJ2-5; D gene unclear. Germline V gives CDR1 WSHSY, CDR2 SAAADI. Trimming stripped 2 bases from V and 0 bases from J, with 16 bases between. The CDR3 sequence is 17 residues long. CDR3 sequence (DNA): TGCGCCAGCAGTGAGCTTAGCTCCCGTTTGAACCAAGAGACCCAGTACTTC. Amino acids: CASSELSSRLNQETQYF.

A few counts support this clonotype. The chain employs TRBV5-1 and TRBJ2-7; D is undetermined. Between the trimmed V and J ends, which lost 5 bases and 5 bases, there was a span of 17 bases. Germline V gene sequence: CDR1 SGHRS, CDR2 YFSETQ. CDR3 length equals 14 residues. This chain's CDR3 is CASRKDPGGDEQYF. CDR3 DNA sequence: TGCGCCAGCAGGAAGGACCCGGGTGGAGACGAGCAGTACTTC.

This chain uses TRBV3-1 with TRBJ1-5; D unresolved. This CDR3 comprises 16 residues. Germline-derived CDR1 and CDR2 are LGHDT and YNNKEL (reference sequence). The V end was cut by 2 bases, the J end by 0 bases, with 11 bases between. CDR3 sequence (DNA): TGTGCCAGCAGCCAATCTTCGGGCGGTAGCAATCAGCCCCAGCATTTT. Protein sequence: CASSQSSGGSNQPQHF.

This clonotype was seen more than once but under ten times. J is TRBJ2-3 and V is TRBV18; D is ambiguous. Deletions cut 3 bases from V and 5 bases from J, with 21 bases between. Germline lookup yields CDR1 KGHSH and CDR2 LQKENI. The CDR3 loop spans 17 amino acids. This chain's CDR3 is CASSPSGTALRGDTQYF. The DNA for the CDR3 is TGTGCCAGCTCACCGTCGGGCACAGCCTTACGTGGAGATACGCAGTATTTT.

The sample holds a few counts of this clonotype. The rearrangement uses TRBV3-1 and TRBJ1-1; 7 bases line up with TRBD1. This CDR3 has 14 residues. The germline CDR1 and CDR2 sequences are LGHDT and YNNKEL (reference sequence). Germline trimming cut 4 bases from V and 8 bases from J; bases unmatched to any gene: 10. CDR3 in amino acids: CASSRSGTAPEAFF. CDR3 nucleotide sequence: TGTGCCAGCAGCCGGTCTGGGACAGCGCCCGAAGCTTTCTTT.

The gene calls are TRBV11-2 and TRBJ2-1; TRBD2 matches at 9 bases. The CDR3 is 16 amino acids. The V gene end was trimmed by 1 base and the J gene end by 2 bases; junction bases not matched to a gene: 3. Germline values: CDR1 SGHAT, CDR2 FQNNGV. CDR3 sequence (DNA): TGTGCCAGCAGCTTAGCTAGCGGGGAACCCTACAATGAGCAGTTCTTC. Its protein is CASSLASGEPYNEQFF.

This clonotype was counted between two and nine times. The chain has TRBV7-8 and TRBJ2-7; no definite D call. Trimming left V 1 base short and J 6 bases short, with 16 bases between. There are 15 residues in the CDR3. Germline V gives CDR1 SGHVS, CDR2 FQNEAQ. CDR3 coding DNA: TGTGCCAGCAGCTTAGTTCCTAGTCCTTTTACCGAGCAGTACTTC. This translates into CASSLVPSPFTEQYF.

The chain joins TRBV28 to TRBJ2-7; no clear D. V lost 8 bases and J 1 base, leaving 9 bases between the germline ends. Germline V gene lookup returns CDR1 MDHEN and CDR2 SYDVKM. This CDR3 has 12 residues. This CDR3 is CASASPSYEQYF. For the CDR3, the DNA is TGTGCCAGCGCGTCGCCGTCCTACGAGCAGTACTTC.

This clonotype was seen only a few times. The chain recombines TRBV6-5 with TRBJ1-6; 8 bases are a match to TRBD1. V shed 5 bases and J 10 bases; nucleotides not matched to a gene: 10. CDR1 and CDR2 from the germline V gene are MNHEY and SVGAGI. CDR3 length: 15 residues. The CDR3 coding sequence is TGTGCCAGCAGTAACCGACAGGGGACAAAATCACCCCTCCACTTT. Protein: CASSNRQGTKSPLHF.

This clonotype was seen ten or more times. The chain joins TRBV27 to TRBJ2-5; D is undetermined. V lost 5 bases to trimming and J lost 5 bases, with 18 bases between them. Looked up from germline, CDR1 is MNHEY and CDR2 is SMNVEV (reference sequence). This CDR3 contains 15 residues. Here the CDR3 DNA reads TGTGCCAGCAGTCCCCTCTCTGGTCCCCAGGAGACCCAGTACTTC. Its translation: CASSPLSGPQETQYF.

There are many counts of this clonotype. The CDR3 DNA reads as TGCAGCGTTGAAAGTACTCGGTCAAACACTGAAGCTTTCTTT. Translated, it gives CSVESTRSNTEAFF. The rearrangement joins TRBV29-1 to TRBJ1-1; D gene ambiguous. Germline V gene sequence: CDR1 SQVTM, CDR2 ANQGSEA. V was shortened by 2 bases and J by 2 bases, with 12 bases between the two germline ends. The CDR3 spans 14 residues.

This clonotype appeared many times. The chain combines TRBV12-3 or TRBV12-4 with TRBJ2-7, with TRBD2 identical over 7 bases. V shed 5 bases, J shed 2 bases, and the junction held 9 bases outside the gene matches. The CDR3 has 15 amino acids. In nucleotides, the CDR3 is TGTGCCAGCAGTCCCGGACTAGTGGGAACCTACGAGCAGTACTTC. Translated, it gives CASSPGLVGTYEQYF.

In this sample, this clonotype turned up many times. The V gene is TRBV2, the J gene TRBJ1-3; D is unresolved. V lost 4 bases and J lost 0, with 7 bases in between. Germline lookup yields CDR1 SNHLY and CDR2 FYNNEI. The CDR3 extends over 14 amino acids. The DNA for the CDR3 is TGTGCCAGCAGTGCCGACAACTCTGGAAACACCATATATTTT. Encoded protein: CASSADNSGNTIYF.

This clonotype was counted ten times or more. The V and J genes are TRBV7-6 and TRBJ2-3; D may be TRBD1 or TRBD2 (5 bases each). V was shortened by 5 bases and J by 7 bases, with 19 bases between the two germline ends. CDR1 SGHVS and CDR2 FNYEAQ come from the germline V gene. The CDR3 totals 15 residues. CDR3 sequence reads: CASSPGTGPTYTQYF. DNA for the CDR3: TGTGCCAGCAGCCCGGGGACCGGACCCACCTATACGCAGTATTTT.

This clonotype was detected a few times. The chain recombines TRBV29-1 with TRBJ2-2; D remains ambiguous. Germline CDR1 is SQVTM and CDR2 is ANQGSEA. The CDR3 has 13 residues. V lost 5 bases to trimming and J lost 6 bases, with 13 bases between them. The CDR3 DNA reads TGCAGCGTTCTTTCTGGGGTTGCCGGGGAGCTGTTTTTT. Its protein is CSVLSGVAGELFF.

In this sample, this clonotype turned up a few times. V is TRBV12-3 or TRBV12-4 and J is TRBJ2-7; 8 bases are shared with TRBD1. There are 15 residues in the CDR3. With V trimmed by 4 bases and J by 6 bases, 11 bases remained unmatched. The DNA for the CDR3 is TGTGCCAGCAGTTCCACCGGGACAGGCTTCGGCGAGCAGTACTTC. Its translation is CASSSTGTGFGEQYF.